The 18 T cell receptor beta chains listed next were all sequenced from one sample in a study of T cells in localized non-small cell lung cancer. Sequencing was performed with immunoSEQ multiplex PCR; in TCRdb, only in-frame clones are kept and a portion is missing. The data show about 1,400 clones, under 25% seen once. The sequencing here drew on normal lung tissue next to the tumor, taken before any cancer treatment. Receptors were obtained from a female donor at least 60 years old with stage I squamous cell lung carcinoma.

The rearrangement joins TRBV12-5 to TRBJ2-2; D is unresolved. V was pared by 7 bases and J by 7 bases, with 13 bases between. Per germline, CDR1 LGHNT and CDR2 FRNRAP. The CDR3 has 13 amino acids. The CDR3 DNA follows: TGTGCTAGTGCTGTGGTGGGTAGCGGGGAGCTGTTTTTT. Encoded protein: CASAVVGSGELFF.

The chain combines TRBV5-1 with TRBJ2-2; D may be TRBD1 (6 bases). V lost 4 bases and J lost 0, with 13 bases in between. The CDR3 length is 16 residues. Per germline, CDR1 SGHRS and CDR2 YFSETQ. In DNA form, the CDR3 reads TGCGCCAGCAGCCTCACCAGGGGAGCGAACACCGGGGAGCTGTTTTTT. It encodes CASSLTRGANTGELFF.

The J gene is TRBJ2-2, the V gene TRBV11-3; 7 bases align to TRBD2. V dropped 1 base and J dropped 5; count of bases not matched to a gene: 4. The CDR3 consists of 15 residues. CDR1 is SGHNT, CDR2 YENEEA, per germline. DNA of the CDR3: TGTGCCAGCAGCTTAGGCTATAGCGGGACCGGGGAGCTGTTTTTT. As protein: CASSLGYSGTGELFF. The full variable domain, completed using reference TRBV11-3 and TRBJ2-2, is EAGVVQSPRYKIIEKKQPVAFWCNPISGHNTLYWYLQNLGQGPELLIRYENEEAVDDSQLPKDRFSAERLKGVDSTLKIQPAELGDSAVYLCASSLGYSGTGELFFGEGSRLTVL.

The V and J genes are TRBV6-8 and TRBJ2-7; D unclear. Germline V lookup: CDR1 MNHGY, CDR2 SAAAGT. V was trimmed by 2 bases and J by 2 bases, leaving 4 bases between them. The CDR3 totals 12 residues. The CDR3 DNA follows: TGTGCCAGCAGTTACCCAACCTACGAGCAGTACTTC. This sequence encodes CASSYPTYEQYF.

The CDR3, as DNA: TGTGCCTGGAGTCCCCTTACCCCCCTAGGGTCTGGAAACACCATATATTTT. Protein sequence: CAWSPLTPLGSGNTIYF. The gene calls are TRBV30 and TRBJ1-3; D unclear. The germline gives CDR1 GTSNPN, CDR2 SVGIG (reference sequence). The CDR3 runs to 17 residues. V lost 2 bases and J 1 base, leaving 18 bases between the germline ends.

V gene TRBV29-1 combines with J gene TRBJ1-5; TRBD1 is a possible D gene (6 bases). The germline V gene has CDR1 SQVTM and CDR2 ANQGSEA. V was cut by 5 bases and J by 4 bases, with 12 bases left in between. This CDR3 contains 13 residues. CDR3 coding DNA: TGCAGCGTTCTGACAGGACCTAATCAGCCCCAGCATTTT. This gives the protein CSVLTGPNQPQHF.

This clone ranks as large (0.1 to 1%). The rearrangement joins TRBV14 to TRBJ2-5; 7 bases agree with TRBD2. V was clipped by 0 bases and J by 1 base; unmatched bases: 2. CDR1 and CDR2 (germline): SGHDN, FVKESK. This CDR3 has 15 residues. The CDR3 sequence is CASSQEGGTQETQYF. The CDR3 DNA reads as TGTGCCAGCAGCCAAGAGGGGGGGACCCAAGAGACCCAGTACTTC.

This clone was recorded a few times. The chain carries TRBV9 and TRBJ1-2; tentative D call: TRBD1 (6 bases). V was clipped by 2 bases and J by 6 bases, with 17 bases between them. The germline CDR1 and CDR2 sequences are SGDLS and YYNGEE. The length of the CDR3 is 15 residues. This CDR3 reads CASSVFPGALNGYTF. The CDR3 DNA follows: TGTGCCAGCAGCGTCTTCCCAGGGGCGCTTAATGGCTACACCTTC.

The CDR3 nucleotides read TGTGCCAGCACCCCTATAGGCGGGACCGCGACCTACGAGCAGTACTTC. It encodes CASTPIGGTATYEQYF. The chain has TRBV11-3 and TRBJ2-7; D is perhaps TRBD2 (6 bases). The CDR3 is 16 amino acids. The V and J ends lost 7 bases and 2 bases respectively, with 21 bases between them. Germline CDR1 and CDR2: SGHNT and YENEEA.

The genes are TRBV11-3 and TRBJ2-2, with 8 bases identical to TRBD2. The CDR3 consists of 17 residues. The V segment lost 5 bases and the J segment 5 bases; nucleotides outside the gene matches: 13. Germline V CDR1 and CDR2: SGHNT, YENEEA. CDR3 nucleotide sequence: TGTGCCAGCAGCACCCTCGGGGGGGGCGCCGGGACCGGGGAGCTGTTTTTT. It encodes CASSTLGGGAGTGELFF.

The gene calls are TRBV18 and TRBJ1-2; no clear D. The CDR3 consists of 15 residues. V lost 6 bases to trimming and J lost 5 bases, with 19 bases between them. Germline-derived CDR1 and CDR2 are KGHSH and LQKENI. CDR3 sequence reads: CASSPPARPLYGYTF. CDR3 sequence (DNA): TGTGCCAGCTCCCCCCCGGCCAGGCCCCTATATGGCTACACCTTC.

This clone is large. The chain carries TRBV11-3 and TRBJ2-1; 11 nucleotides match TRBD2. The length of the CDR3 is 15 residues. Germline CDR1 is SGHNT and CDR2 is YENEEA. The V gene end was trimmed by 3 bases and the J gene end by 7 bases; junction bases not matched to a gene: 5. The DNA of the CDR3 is TGTGCCAGCAGCTTTACTAGCGGGAGTCTTAATGAGCAGTTCTTC. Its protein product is CASSFTSGSLNEQFF. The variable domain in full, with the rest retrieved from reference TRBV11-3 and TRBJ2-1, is EAGVVQSPRYKIIEKKQPVAFWCNPISGHNTLYWYLQNLGQGPELLIRYENEEAVDDSQLPKDRFSAERLKGVDSTLKIQPAELGDSAVYLCASSFTSGSLNEQFFGPGTRLTVL.

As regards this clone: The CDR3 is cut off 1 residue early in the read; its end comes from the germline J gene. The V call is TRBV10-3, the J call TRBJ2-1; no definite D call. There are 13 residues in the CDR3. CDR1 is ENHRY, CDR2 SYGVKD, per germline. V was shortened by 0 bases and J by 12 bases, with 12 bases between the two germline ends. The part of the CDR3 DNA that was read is TGTGCCATCAGTGAGTCGACTCGAGTTGGGCAGTTC. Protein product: CAISESTRVGQF. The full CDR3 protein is CAISESTRVGQFF.

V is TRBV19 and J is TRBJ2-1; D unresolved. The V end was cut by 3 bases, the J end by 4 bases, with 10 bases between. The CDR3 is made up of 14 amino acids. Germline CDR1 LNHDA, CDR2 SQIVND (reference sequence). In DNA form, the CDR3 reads TGTGCCAGTAGTATTCCGGGTGGTTACAATGAGCAGTTCTTC. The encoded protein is CASSIPGGYNEQFF.

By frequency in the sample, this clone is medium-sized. The chain's CDR3 is CASSKASGSTDTQYF. Here the CDR3 DNA reads TGTGCCAGCAGCAAGGCTAGCGGGAGCACAGATACGCAGTATTTT. The rearrangement joins TRBV11-3 to TRBJ2-3; TRBD2 aligns across 8 bases. V dropped 5 bases and J dropped 0; count of bases not matched to a gene: 4. Per the germline V gene, CDR1 is SGHNT and CDR2 is YENEEA. This CDR3 has 15 amino acids.

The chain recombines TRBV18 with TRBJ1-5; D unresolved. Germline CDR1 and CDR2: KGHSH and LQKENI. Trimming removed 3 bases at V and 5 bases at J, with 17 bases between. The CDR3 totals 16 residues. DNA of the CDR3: TGTGCCAGCTCACCGGACTCCCAGGATCCTTATCAGCCCCAGCATTTT. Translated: CASSPDSQDPYQPQHF.

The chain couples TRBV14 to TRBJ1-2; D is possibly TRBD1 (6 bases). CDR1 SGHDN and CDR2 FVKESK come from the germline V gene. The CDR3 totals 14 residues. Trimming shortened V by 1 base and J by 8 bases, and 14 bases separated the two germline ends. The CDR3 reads CASSQGGTLQGYTF. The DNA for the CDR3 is TGTGCCAGCAGCCAAGGAGGGACACTACAAGGCTACACCTTC.

The CDR3 is CASSLSGSGSDEQFF. CDR3 DNA: TGTGCCAGCAGTTTAAGTGGTAGCGGGTCGGATGAGCAGTTCTTC. This rearrangement joins TRBV28 to TRBJ2-1; 7 bases are a match to TRBD2. CDR3 length: 15 residues. The germline V gene encodes CDR1 MDHEN and CDR2 SYDVKM. With V trimmed by 2 bases and J by 8 bases, 9 bases remained unmatched.